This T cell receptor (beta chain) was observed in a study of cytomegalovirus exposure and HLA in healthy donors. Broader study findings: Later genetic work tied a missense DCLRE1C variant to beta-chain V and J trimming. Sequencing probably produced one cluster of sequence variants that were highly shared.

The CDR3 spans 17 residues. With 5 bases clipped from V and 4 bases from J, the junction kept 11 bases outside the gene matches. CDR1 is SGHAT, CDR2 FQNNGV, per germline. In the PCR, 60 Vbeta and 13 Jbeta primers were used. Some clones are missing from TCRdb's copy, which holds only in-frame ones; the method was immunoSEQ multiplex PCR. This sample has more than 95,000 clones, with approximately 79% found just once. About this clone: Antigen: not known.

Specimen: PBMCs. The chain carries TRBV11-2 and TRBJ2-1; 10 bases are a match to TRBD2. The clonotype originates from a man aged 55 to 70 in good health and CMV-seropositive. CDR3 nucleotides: TGTGCCAGCAGCCCCTGGGGTAGCGGGGGGCGTTACAATGAGCAGTTCTTC. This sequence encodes CASSPWGSGGRYNEQFF.